This section outlines one T cell receptor (beta chain) sequence together with its context. This specimen comes from a study of memory CD4+ T cells and cytomegalovirus serostatus. Sequenced by immunoSEQ multiplex PCR; TCRdb stores in-frame clones only, minus some. This table holds approximately 61,000 clones, around 80% found once. The sort gate was single viable CD3+CD4+CD8-CD45RO+ cells for memory CD4+ T cells. The receptor comes from an adult in good health and CMV-seronegative. Some clones in this sample may be carry-over from other donors' samples. Sequencing input: memory CD4+ T cells from blood.

The CDR3 region is CASSLAAGVAGNTIYF. CDR3 nucleotides: TGTGCCAGCAGCTTAGCGGCAGGGGTAGCTGGAAACACCATATATTTT. The chain uses TRBV7-2 and TRBJ1-3, with D tentatively TRBD1 (6 bases). The CDR3 is 16 residues long. Germline V gene lookup returns CDR1 SGHTA and CDR2 FQGNSA. With 0 bases removed from V and 2 bases from J, the gap between germline ends came to 11 bases.